This entry concerns a single T cell receptor beta chain. The V end lost 0 bases, the J end lost 8 bases, and 10 bases lay between the germline ends. Germline-derived CDR1 and CDR2 are MNHEY and SVGEGT. The CDR3 has 13 amino acids. This record belongs to a study of blood T cell repertoires in COVID-19. Whole-study context: Both acute and convalescent COVID-19 samples were obtained from the United States, Italy and Spain.

Authors' methods: Amplified reference gene primers provided the basis for estimating nucleated cell counts. Repertoires were generated with immunoSEQ multiplex PCR, while TCRdb's copy carries only in-frame clones and drops some. V and J calls and clone size come straight from that table; D and trimming were deduced from the DNA. The profile shows 300,000 to 400,000 clones, around 87% of them singletons. The origin of this receptor is a woman aged 25 to 39 with acute COVID-19. Sequenced material: PBMCs or T cells enriched from blood (not recorded which). The J gene is TRBJ1-2, the V gene TRBV6-2 or TRBV6-3; TRBD1 is a possible D gene (6 bases). The CDR3 sequence: CASSYSNQGGYTF. As DNA, the CDR3 is TGTGCCAGCAGTTACTCGAATCAGGGGGGCTACACCTTC.